This is a list of T cell receptor beta chains from one sample in a study of identical twins. From the 5' RACE reads, TCRdb called clonotypes with MiXCR, one entry per CDR3 protein. The profile shows 450,000 or so distinct CDR3 sequences, 13% to 15% of them singletons. The data also belong to a second study, concerning yellow fever vaccine responses in identical twins.

Material: CD4+ T cells sorted from blood. The source is a woman younger than 35 in good health. The CDR3 runs from the conserved cysteine through the conserved F or W. The D gene is left open where the match is weak. Only some rows state a clone size, as once, few, many or a class for expanded clones.

v_gene: TRBV7-8
abundance: .
len: 15
d_gene: .
j_gene: TRBJ2-7
CDR3aa: CASSFRAPTSYEQYF
CDR3nt: TGTGCCAGCAGCTTCCGGGCCCCTACATCCTACGAGCAGTACTTC

v_gene: TRBV7-2
abundance: few
len: 16
d_gene: TRBD1
j_gene: TRBJ1-1
CDR3aa: CASSRRQGDSNTEAFF
CDR3nt: TGTGCCAGCAGCAGACGACAGGGGGATTCGAACACTGAAGCTTTCTTT

v_gene: TRBV29-1
abundance: .
len: 12
d_gene: TRBD1
j_gene: TRBJ1-4
CDR3aa: CSVIQGDEKLFF
CDR3nt: TGCAGCGTTATACAGGGGGATGAAAAACTGTTTTTT

v_gene: TRBV2
abundance: .
len: 14
d_gene: .
j_gene: TRBJ1-6
CDR3aa: CASNPQAYNSPLHF
CDR3nt: TGTGCCAGCAACCCCCAGGCGTATAATTCACCCCTCCACTTT

v_gene: TRBV3-1
abundance: few
len: 15
d_gene: .
j_gene: TRBJ2-1
CDR3aa: CASSQDFNGYNEQFF
CDR3nt: TGTGCCAGCAGCCAAGATTTTAACGGTTACAATGAGCAGTTCTTC

v_gene: TRBV20-1
abundance: many
len: 17
d_gene: TRBD1
j_gene: TRBJ2-2
CDR3aa: CSASIRNRGQGTGELFF
CDR3nt: TGCAGTGCTAGCATACGAAACAGGGGGCAGGGCACCGGGGAGCTGTTTTTT

v_gene: TRBV7-9
abundance: few
len: 15
d_gene: .
j_gene: TRBJ2-3
CDR3aa: CASSLRRGQGDTQYF
CDR3nt: TGTGCCAGCAGCTTAAGGAGGGGGCAAGGAGATACGCAGTATTTT

v_gene: TRBV14
abundance: few
len: 14
d_gene: .
j_gene: TRBJ2-1
CDR3aa: CASSRNRGYNEQFF
CDR3nt: TGTGCCAGCAGCCGAAACCGGGGTTACAATGAGCAGTTCTTC

v_gene: TRBV5-8
abundance: .
len: 15
d_gene: TRBD2
j_gene: TRBJ2-1
CDR3aa: CASSLRGGNYNEQFF
CDR3nt: TGTGCCAGCAGCTTGCGGGGGGGCAACTACAATGAGCAGTTCTTC

v_gene: TRBV5-5
abundance: many
len: 14
d_gene: TRBD2
j_gene: TRBJ2-7
CDR3aa: CASSEGRGRYEQYF
CDR3nt: TGTGCCAGCAGTGAAGGGAGGGGAAGGTACGAGCAGTACTTC

v_gene: TRBV20-1
abundance: .
len: 16
d_gene: TRBD2
j_gene: TRBJ2-3
CDR3aa: CSAAAGTSGSTDTQYF
CDR3nt: TGCAGTGCTGCGGCCGGGACTAGCGGTAGCACAGATACGCAGTATTTT

v_gene: TRBV27
abundance: few
len: 12
d_gene: .
j_gene: TRBJ2-5
CDR3aa: CASSPLSGTQYF
CDR3nt: TGTGCCAGCAGTCCCCTGTCCGGGACCCAGTACTTC

v_gene: TRBV27
abundance: .
len: 15
d_gene: .
j_gene: TRBJ2-7
CDR3aa: CASSYRDRGLHEQYF
CDR3nt: TGTGCCAGCAGTTACCGGGATCGAGGACTCCACGAGCAGTACTTC

v_gene: TRBV5-1
abundance: many
len: 14
d_gene: TRBD2
j_gene: TRBJ2-3
CDR3aa: CASRSSSGTDTQYF
CDR3nt: TGCGCCAGCAGGTCCTCTAGCGGGACAGATACGCAGTATTTT

v_gene: TRBV6-5
abundance: .
len: 15
d_gene: .
j_gene: TRBJ2-7
CDR3aa: CASSYSERVHYEQYF
CDR3nt: TGTGCCAGCAGTTACTCCGAGCGGGTCCACTACGAGCAGTACTTC

v_gene: TRBV6-2/TRBV6-3
abundance: few
len: 15
d_gene: TRBD2
j_gene: TRBJ2-2
CDR3aa: CASMGLAGYTGELFF
CDR3nt: TGTGCCAGCATGGGCCTAGCGGGATACACCGGGGAGCTGTTTTTT

v_gene: TRBV11-2
abundance: .
len: 14
d_gene: TRBD1
j_gene: TRBJ2-4
CDR3aa: CASSLGQRGDIQYF
CDR3nt: TGTGCCAGCAGCTTGGGACAGAGGGGAGACATTCAGTACTTC

v_gene: TRBV20-1
abundance: few
len: 14
d_gene: .
j_gene: TRBJ2-1
CDR3aa: CSARVVGRYNEQFF
CDR3nt: TGCAGTGCTAGAGTGGTAGGGAGATACAATGAGCAGTTCTTC

v_gene: TRBV19
abundance: .
len: 14
d_gene: TRBD2
j_gene: TRBJ2-5
CDR3aa: CASSRLADMETQYF
CDR3nt: TGTGCCAGTAGTCGACTAGCCGATATGGAGACCCAGTACTTC

v_gene: TRBV12-3/TRBV12-4
abundance: few
len: 17
d_gene: .
j_gene: TRBJ2-1
CDR3aa: CASSLQGGLGEYNEQFF
CDR3nt: TGTGCCAGCAGTTTACAGGGGGGACTAGGTGAATACAATGAGCAGTTCTTC

v_gene: TRBV10-2
abundance: .
len: 14
d_gene: TRBD1
j_gene: TRBJ2-5
CDR3aa: CASSWTGGQETQYF
CDR3nt: TGCGCCAGCAGTTGGACAGGGGGCCAGGAGACCCAGTACTTC

v_gene: TRBV29-1
abundance: .
len: 14
d_gene: .
j_gene: TRBJ2-2
CDR3aa: CSVSASSNTGELFF
CDR3nt: TGCAGCGTTTCGGCCAGCTCGAACACCGGGGAGCTGTTTTTT

v_gene: TRBV7-9
abundance: .
len: 13
d_gene: .
j_gene: TRBJ2-5
CDR3aa: CASSRGKGETQYF
CDR3nt: TGTGCCAGCAGCCGTGGTAAGGGAGAGACCCAGTACTTC

v_gene: TRBV20-1
abundance: .
len: 14
d_gene: .
j_gene: TRBJ2-2
CDR3aa: CSARFSSRAGELFF
CDR3nt: TGCAGTGCTAGATTCTCATCGAGGGCCGGGGAGCTGTTTTTT

v_gene: TRBV20-1
abundance: .
len: 14
d_gene: .
j_gene: TRBJ2-2
CDR3aa: CSAAGQRNTGELFF
CDR3nt: TGCAGTGCTGCTGGACAGAGGAACACCGGGGAGCTGTTTTTT

v_gene: TRBV29-1
abundance: .
len: 14
d_gene: .
j_gene: TRBJ2-1
CDR3aa: CSVDSSAKDNEQFF
CDR3nt: TGCAGCGTTGATTCATCAGCCAAAGACAATGAGCAGTTCTTC

v_gene: TRBV4-1
abundance: .
len: 16
d_gene: .
j_gene: TRBJ2-6
CDR3aa: CASSSTLLCGANVLTF
CDR3nt: TGCGCCAGCAGCTCCACGCTTCTCTGTGGGGCCAACGTCCTGACTTTC

v_gene: TRBV20-1
abundance: few
len: 12
d_gene: TRBD1
j_gene: TRBJ2-3
CDR3aa: CSARPPGGTQYF
CDR3nt: TGCAGTGCTAGACCCCCAGGGGGTACGCAGTATTTT

v_gene: TRBV7-2
abundance: .
len: 15
d_gene: .
j_gene: TRBJ2-7
CDR3aa: CASSSPGRGVYEQYF
CDR3nt: TGTGCCAGCAGCTCGCCTGGGCGGGGAGTCTACGAGCAGTACTTC

v_gene: TRBV5-1
abundance: many
len: 13
d_gene: .
j_gene: TRBJ2-7
CDR3aa: CASSLNLLYEQYF
CDR3nt: TGCGCCAGCAGCTTGAACCTTCTCTACGAGCAGTACTTC

v_gene: TRBV24-1
abundance: few
len: 13
d_gene: TRBD2
j_gene: TRBJ2-5
CDR3aa: CATAGGDQETQYF
CDR3nt: TGTGCCACCGCCGGGGGGGACCAAGAGACCCAGTACTTC

v_gene: TRBV5-6
abundance: many
len: 15
d_gene: .
j_gene: TRBJ1-3
CDR3aa: CASSQTGPSGNTIYF
CDR3nt: TGTGCCAGCAGCCAAACAGGACCCTCTGGAAACACCATATATTTT

v_gene: TRBV7-9
abundance: .
len: 12
d_gene: .
j_gene: TRBJ1-4
CDR3aa: CASCVVNEKLFF
CDR3nt: TGTGCCAGCTGCGTGGTAAATGAAAAACTGTTTTTT

v_gene: TRBV20-1
abundance: .
len: 16
d_gene: .
j_gene: TRBJ2-1
CDR3aa: CSAREGADPSYNEQFF
CDR3nt: TGCAGTGCTAGAGAAGGGGCGGACCCCTCCTACAATGAGCAGTTCTTC

v_gene: TRBV6-6
abundance: few
len: 13
d_gene: .
j_gene: TRBJ1-1
CDR3aa: CASLRGKNTEAFF
CDR3nt: TGTGCCAGCCTCCGGGGGAAGAACACTGAAGCTTTCTTT

v_gene: TRBV5-8
abundance: few
len: 17
d_gene: TRBD1
j_gene: TRBJ2-3
CDR3aa: CASSLGLGQGGTDTQYF
CDR3nt: TGTGCCAGCAGCTTGGGACTGGGACAGGGGGGCACAGATACGCAGTATTTT

v_gene: TRBV4-2
abundance: many
len: 12
d_gene: .
j_gene: TRBJ2-4
CDR3aa: CASSQDFTIQYF
CDR3nt: TGTGCCAGCAGCCAAGATTTTACCATTCAGTACTTC

v_gene: TRBV10-3
abundance: few
len: 14
d_gene: TRBD1
j_gene: TRBJ2-1
CDR3aa: CAISGDRNYNEQFF
CDR3nt: TGTGCCATCAGTGGGGACAGAAACTACAATGAGCAGTTCTTC

v_gene: TRBV5-5
abundance: .
len: 15
d_gene: .
j_gene: TRBJ2-4
CDR3aa: CASSSAGLPKNIQYF
CDR3nt: TGTGCCAGCAGCTCAGCAGGTCTGCCCAAAAACATTCAGTACTTC

v_gene: TRBV14
abundance: .
len: 12
d_gene: .
j_gene: TRBJ1-5
CDR3aa: CASSLSVQPQHF
CDR3nt: TGTGCCAGCAGCCTCTCAGTTCAGCCCCAGCATTTT

v_gene: TRBV12-3/TRBV12-4
abundance: few
len: 13
d_gene: .
j_gene: TRBJ2-2
CDR3aa: CASSTMPTGELFF
CDR3nt: TGTGCCAGCAGTACAATGCCGACCGGGGAGCTGTTTTTT

v_gene: TRBV7-9
abundance: .
len: 15
d_gene: TRBD2
j_gene: TRBJ2-1
CDR3aa: CASSGIAGGMNEQFF
CDR3nt: TGTGCCAGCAGCGGGATCGCGGGGGGTATGAATGAGCAGTTCTTC

v_gene: TRBV20-1
abundance: .
len: 16
d_gene: .
j_gene: TRBJ2-1
CDR3aa: CSASRTTTSSGNEQFF
CDR3nt: TGCAGTGCTAGTAGGACTACTACTAGTTCAGGAAATGAGCAGTTCTTC

v_gene: TRBV4-1
abundance: few
len: 20
d_gene: TRBD2
j_gene: TRBJ2-3
CDR3aa: CASSQEVPGLAGGQVDTQYF
CDR3nt: TGCGCCAGCAGCCAGGAAGTCCCGGGACTAGCGGGGGGGCAGGTAGATACGCAGTATTTT

v_gene: TRBV25-1
abundance: .
len: 14
d_gene: TRBD1
j_gene: TRBJ2-2
CDR3aa: CASKRGRGTGELFF
CDR3nt: TGTGCCAGCAAAAGGGGGCGCGGAACCGGGGAGCTGTTTTTT

v_gene: TRBV14
abundance: .
len: 15
d_gene: .
j_gene: TRBJ2-3
CDR3aa: CASSRRAPTESTQYF
CDR3nt: TGTGCCAGCAGCCGAAGGGCTCCGACCGAGAGTACGCAGTATTTT

v_gene: TRBV6-2/TRBV6-3
abundance: .
len: 14
d_gene: .
j_gene: TRBJ1-1
CDR3aa: CASSYLDEGTEAFF
CDR3nt: TGTGCCAGCAGTTACCTTGATGAGGGAACTGAAGCTTTCTTT

v_gene: TRBV7-9
abundance: .
len: 16
d_gene: .
j_gene: TRBJ2-3
CDR3aa: CASSLVLLRGTDTQYF
CDR3nt: TGTGCCAGCAGCTTAGTTCTGCTTAGAGGAACAGATACGCAGTATTTT

v_gene: TRBV2
abundance: few
len: 14
d_gene: TRBD2
j_gene: TRBJ2-1
CDR3aa: CASRLGLSNNEQFF
CDR3nt: TGTGCCAGCCGGTTGGGACTAAGCAACAATGAGCAGTTCTTC

v_gene: TRBV5-1
abundance: .
len: 12
d_gene: .
j_gene: TRBJ2-1
CDR3aa: CASSWEYNEQFF
CDR3nt: TGCGCCAGCAGCTGGGAATACAATGAGCAGTTCTTC

v_gene: TRBV24-1
abundance: .
len: 17
d_gene: TRBD1
j_gene: TRBJ2-2
CDR3aa: CATSDPLGTGYTGELFF
CDR3nt: TGTGCCACCAGTGACCCCTTAGGGACAGGGTACACCGGGGAGCTGTTTTTT

v_gene: TRBV10-3
abundance: few
len: 15
d_gene: .
j_gene: TRBJ2-3
CDR3aa: CAISESTGVADTQYF
CDR3nt: TGTGCCATCAGTGAGTCGACGGGAGTCGCAGATACGCAGTATTTT

v_gene: TRBV7-3
abundance: few
len: 13
d_gene: .
j_gene: TRBJ2-1
CDR3aa: CASSRVGYNEQFF
CDR3nt: TGTGCCAGCAGCCGGGTTGGCTACAATGAGCAGTTCTTC

v_gene: TRBV18
abundance: .
len: 19
d_gene: .
j_gene: TRBJ1-5
CDR3aa: CASSLERTGSGYSNQPQHF
CDR3nt: TGTGCCAGCTCACTCGAAAGGACCGGGAGCGGGTATAGCAATCAGCCCCAGCATTTT

v_gene: TRBV12-3/TRBV12-4
abundance: few
len: 15
d_gene: TRBD2
j_gene: TRBJ2-3
CDR3aa: CASSFSGVGTDTQYF
CDR3nt: TGTGCCAGCAGTTTTAGCGGGGTCGGCACAGATACGCAGTATTTT

v_gene: TRBV3-1
abundance: few
len: 17
d_gene: TRBD2
j_gene: TRBJ2-1
CDR3aa: CASSQSPRGGSYNEQFF
CDR3nt: TGTGCCAGCAGCCAGTCCCCCCGCGGGGGGTCCTACAATGAGCAGTTCTTC

v_gene: TRBV28
abundance: .
len: 11
d_gene: .
j_gene: TRBJ2-7
CDR3aa: CATDNSYEQYF
CDR3nt: TGTGCCACCGACAACTCCTACGAGCAGTACTTC

v_gene: TRBV4-1
abundance: .
len: 17
d_gene: TRBD2
j_gene: TRBJ2-5
CDR3aa: CASSPPIGTSGQETQYF
CDR3nt: TGCGCCAGCAGCCCACCCATCGGGACTAGCGGACAAGAGACCCAGTACTTC

v_gene: TRBV5-6
abundance: many
len: 14
d_gene: .
j_gene: TRBJ2-7
CDR3aa: CASSLLPSSYEQYF
CDR3nt: TGTGCCAGCAGCTTGTTGCCAAGCTCCTACGAGCAGTACTTC

v_gene: TRBV7-3
abundance: few
len: 14
d_gene: .
j_gene: TRBJ2-7
CDR3aa: CASSLKGGNSEQYF
CDR3nt: TGTGCCAGCAGCCTGAAGGGGGGAAACAGCGAGCAGTACTTC